The present entry profiles one TCR beta chain with its context. As yet, its antigen is unknown. The table came from immunoSEQ multiplex PCR; TCRdb's copy has only in-frame clones and leaves some out. The table has about 140,000 clones, about 93% seen once; the top ten hold approximately 9%. This specimen comes from a study of T cell responses to AZD1222 COVID-19 vaccine. Study as a whole: Pooled in the analysis were second doses at about 4 or about 12 weeks. Whole-study results and caveats: Close to half of spike-specific TCRs reportedly recognize unmutated variant regions.

The receptor was isolated from an adult in good health. Source: peripheral blood, taken on day 0 of AZD1222 vaccination.

The CDR3: CASSQGDIYEQYF. DNA of the CDR3: TGTGCCAGCAGCCAAGGGGACATCTACGAGCAGTACTTC. The rearrangement links TRBV14 to TRBJ2-7; a weak D match, TRBD1 (6 bases). Germline V gene sequence: CDR1 SGHDN, CDR2 FVKESK. This CDR3 is built from 13 residues. The V and J ends lost 1 base and 3 bases respectively, with 7 bases between them. Based on the CDR3 plus reference TRBV14 and TRBJ2-7, the full variable domain is EAGVTQFPSHSVIEKGQTVTLRCDPISGHDNLYWYRRVMGKEIKFLLHFVKESKQDESGMPNNRFLAERTGGTYSTLKVQPAELEDSGVYFCASSQGDIYEQYFGPGTRLTVT.